The sample holds many counts of the clone carrying this T cell receptor beta chain. These data come from a study of T cells in Graves' hyperthyroidism and ophthalmopathy. This CDR3 contains 13 residues. After removal of 1 base from V and 4 bases from J, the junction contained 1 base not matched to a gene. In germline, CDR1 is MGHRA, CDR2 YSYEKL. From RNA transcripts, TCR beta CDR3 regions were amplified. First-round RT-PCR with HTBI primers amplified the TCR CDR3 region. TCRdb reprocessed the multiplex PCR reads with MiXCR, giving one entry per CDR3 protein. The data contain 450,000 to 550,000 distinct CDR3 sequences, less than 25% of them singletons.

Source material: blood. The V and J genes are TRBV4-1 and TRBJ2-7; 7 bases are a match to TRBD2. The receptor's source is a woman aged 25 to 39 with Graves' ophthalmopathy. The CDR3 reads CASSQVGGYEQYF. In nucleotides, the CDR3 is TGCGCCAGCAGCCAAGTGGGGGGGTACGAGCAGTACTTC.